Shown below are 18 T cell receptor beta chains from a single sample sequenced in a study of blood T cell repertoires in COVID-19. TCRdb keeps only in-frame clones here, not all; method: immunoSEQ multiplex PCR. Of 72,000 or so clones listed, more than 80% are singletons. Sequenced: peripheral blood. These TCRs come from a woman of 80 years or more with active or convalescent COVID-19.

This clone was detected only a few times. The rearrangement links TRBV9 to TRBJ1-1, with D unclear. Germline V gene lookup returns CDR1 SGDLS and CDR2 YYNGEE. V was shortened by 1 base and J by 0 bases, with 7 bases between the two germline ends. The CDR3 is made up of 14 amino acids. Here the CDR3 DNA reads TGTGCCAGCAGCGTAATTGGAGTGAACACTGAAGCTTTCTTT. It codes for CASSVIGVNTEAFF.

This chain uses TRBV6-2 or TRBV6-3 with TRBJ2-3, with 13 bases that match TRBD2. The CDR3 consists of 19 residues. CDR1 is MNHEY, CDR2 SVGEGT, per germline. The J segment lost 0 bases and the V segment lost 2 bases, leaving 8 bases of the junction unmatched. The CDR3 bases are TGTGCCAGCAGTTACCCGACTAGCGGGGGGTACAAGAGCACAGATACGCAGTATTTT. Residues: CASSYPTSGGYKSTDTQYF.

The rearrangement joins TRBV30 to TRBJ1-1; D possibly corresponds to TRBD1 (6 bases). V lost 0 bases and J lost 5, with 7 bases in between. The CDR3 length is 12 residues. Germline values: CDR1 GTSNPN, CDR2 SVGIG (reference sequence). The CDR3 sequence: CAWSVGGTEAFF. The CDR3 DNA reads TGTGCCTGGAGTGTAGGGGGAACTGAAGCTTTCTTT.

V gene TRBV7-9 combines with J gene TRBJ1-5; D possibly corresponds to TRBD1 (5 bases). The CDR3 sequence is 16 residues long. CDR1 and CDR2 (germline): SEHNR, FQNEAQ (reference sequence). V lost 3 bases and J 0 bases, leaving 12 bases between the germline ends. The CDR3 protein is CASSFGGAPSNQPQHF. The CDR3 DNA sequence: TGTGCCAGCAGCTTTGGCGGGGCTCCTAGCAATCAGCCCCAGCATTTT.

V and J are TRBV2 and TRBJ2-3; weak D call: TRBD2 (5 bases). Trimming removed 2 bases at V and 0 bases at J, with 6 bases between. The CDR3 has 14 amino acids. The germline V gene has CDR1 SNHLY and CDR2 FYNNEI. CDR3 DNA sequence: TGTGCCAGCAGTGAAACTAGGAGCACAGATACGCAGTATTTT. It encodes CASSETRSTDTQYF.

The gene calls are TRBV13 and TRBJ2-3; D not resolved. Germline CDR1 is PRHDT and CDR2 is FYEKMQ (reference sequence). CDR3 length: 15 residues. Trimming took off 5 bases at V and 2 bases at J, with 14 bases between the two ends. This CDR3 is CASSLLTSYTDTQYF. Written as DNA, the CDR3 is TGTGCCAGCAGCCTACTAACTTCGTACACAGATACGCAGTATTTT.

DNA for the CDR3: TGTGCCAGTAGTATTGCAGTTTATAGCAATCAGCCCCAGCATTTT. Translation gives CASSIAVYSNQPQHF. This sequence joins TRBV19 and TRBJ1-5; D not certain. The CDR3 is 15 residues long. Trimming cost V 3 bases and J 0 bases, with 9 bases left between them. Germline V gives CDR1 LNHDA, CDR2 SQIVND (reference sequence).

The chain is built from TRBV5-1 and TRBJ2-3; TRBD2 aligns across 8 bases. The germline V gene has CDR1 SGHRS and CDR2 YFSETQ. V lost 0 bases to trimming and J lost 1 base; unmatched junction nucleotides: 7. The length of the CDR3 is 17 residues. Here the CDR3 reads CASSLALAGSGTDTQYF. DNA of the CDR3: TGCGCCAGCAGCTTGGCATTAGCGGGGTCAGGCACAGATACGCAGTATTTT.

The CDR3 DNA reads as TGTGCCAGCCACGGGGGGCGGACCCTAGGCGAGCAGTACTTC. Its translation: CASHGGRTLGEQYF. The rearrangement links TRBV21-1 to TRBJ2-7; whether TRBD2, the table's D call, matches the DNA was not checked. TRBV21-1 is termed a pseudogene. The CDR3 sequence is 14 residues long.

The CDR3 reads CASSFPGAPYNEQFF. The CDR3, as DNA: TGTGCCAGCAGCTTCCCGGGAGCGCCTTACAATGAGCAGTTCTTC. This chain joins TRBV11-3 and TRBJ2-1, with D possibly TRBD2 on 6 matching bases. Trimming shortened V by 3 bases and J by 4 bases, and 13 bases separated the two germline ends. The CDR3 runs 15 residues. The germline gives CDR1 SGHNT, CDR2 YENEEA.

The gene calls are TRBV7-2 and TRBJ1-3; D not resolved. This CDR3 is built from 15 residues. The germline V and J ends were trimmed by 5 bases and 6 bases, with 17 bases remaining between them. Germline CDR1 is SGHTA and CDR2 is FQGNSA. For the CDR3, the DNA is TGTGCCAGCAGCCGGCCTGCGGGGTCCGCAAACACCATATATTTT. It translates to CASSRPAGSANTIYF.

Here the CDR3 reads CASSLAAYGYTF. The CDR3 nucleotides are TGTGCCAGCAGCTTGGCCGCTTATGGCTACACCTTC. The chain uses TRBV11-2 and TRBJ1-2; D gene unclear. Trimming stripped 3 bases from V and 5 bases from J, with 7 bases between. The germline CDR1 and CDR2 sequences are SGHAT and FQNNGV. The CDR3 sequence is 12 residues long.

The gene calls are TRBV27 and TRBJ2-7; 7 positions match TRBD2. The germline gives CDR1 MNHEY, CDR2 SMNVEV (reference sequence). This CDR3 has 14 residues. The V gene end was trimmed by 5 bases and the J gene end by 4 bases; junction bases not matched to a gene: 8. This CDR3 is CASSERGGVYEQYF. In DNA, the CDR3 is TGTGCCAGCAGTGAGCGGGGAGGTGTATACGAGCAGTACTTC.

This clone has only a few counts. The gene calls are TRBV7-2 and TRBJ2-2, with unresolved D. The CDR3 consists of 14 residues. CDR1 is SGHTA, CDR2 FQGNSA, per germline. V was pared by 7 bases and J by 6 bases, with 15 bases between. CDR3 in DNA: TGTGCCAGCACCATCCTGGCCCTAGCCGGGGAGCTGTTTTTT. This gives the protein CASTILALAGELFF.

This chain links TRBV7-8 with TRBJ2-3; D call uncertain. Per the germline V gene, CDR1 is SGHVS and CDR2 is FQNEAQ. CDR3 size: 11 residues. V was shortened by 5 bases and J by 5 bases, with 5 bases between the two germline ends. The CDR3 DNA reads as TGTGCCAGCAGCCCCAGAGATACGCAGTATTTT. Amino acid sequence: CASSPRDTQYF.

The V gene is TRBV28, the J gene TRBJ2-6; no definite D call. Trimming cost V 5 bases and J 0 bases, with 20 bases left between them. CDR1 and CDR2 from the germline V gene are MDHEN and SYDVKM. The CDR3 loop spans 19 amino acids. In DNA form, the CDR3 reads TGTGCCAGCAGTATCCCCCGACCCGGGTTAAGCTCTGGGGCCAACGTCCTGACTTTC. Amino acids: CASSIPRPGLSSGANVLTF.

The chain recombines TRBV15 with TRBJ1-5; D unresolved. CDR1 is LNHNV, CDR2 YYDKDF, per germline (reference sequence). V gave up 1 base and J gave up 3 bases, with 13 bases separating them. This CDR3 contains 16 residues. CDR3 nucleotides: TGTGCCACCAGCAGAGGCGCCGGGTGGCCCAATCAGCCCCAGCATTTT. This translates into CATSRGAGWPNQPQHF.

This rearrangement joins TRBV30 to TRBJ1-1; D not certain. The length of the CDR3 is 13 residues. From germline, CDR1 is GTSNPN and CDR2 SVGIG (reference sequence). Deletions cut 3 bases from V and 0 bases from J, with 8 bases between. CDR3: CAWRRQMNTEAFF. CDR3 sequence (DNA): TGTGCCTGGAGGCGCCAAATGAACACTGAAGCTTTCTTT.